This entry is about one T cell receptor beta chain. This sample was taken from a study of blood T cell repertoires in COVID-19. Study context: The United States, Italy and Spain provided the acute and convalescent COVID-19 samples. T cells, B-cell-depleted T cells, or PBMCs provided the cDNA or gDNA that served as material.

Method: immunoSEQ multiplex PCR; TCRdb's copy keeps in-frame clones and lacks some. This repertoire shows 400,000 to 450,000 clones, 70% to 90% found once; its top ten account for 0.7% to 1%. CDR1 is LNHDA, CDR2 SQIVND, per germline (reference sequence). V was trimmed by 5 bases and J by 2 bases, leaving 12 bases between them. The CDR3 is made up of 14 amino acids. The receptor's source is a man between 18 and 35 years old with COVID-19, enrolled during active disease. The V and J genes are TRBV19 and TRBJ1-1; D gene unclear. Sample: peripheral blood. The CDR3 protein is CASSATTDNTEAFF. The CDR3 DNA reads as TGTGCCAGTAGTGCTACAACAGACAACACTGAAGCTTTCTTT.